The 21 T cell receptor beta chains given below trace back to one sample, sequenced in a study of Graves' ophthalmopathy and Graves' hyperthyroidism (dated by TCRdb to the late 2010s). The listed sequencing device is Illumina HiSeq 2000. For repertoire sequencing, TCR beta CDR3 regions were amplified from RNA transcripts. The first round was an RT-PCR using HTBI primers with the Qiagen OneStep RT-PCR kit, and this first round was followed by a second-round multiplex PCR, then size selection and purification. TCRdb's own reprocessing of the public reads used fastp at Q25 and MiXCR and kept productive beta chains. Every entry covers one CDR3 protein and lists the most common genes and DNA from its rows. Within this sample are 300,000 to 450,000 distinct CDR3 sequences, with roughly 15% of them counted one time only. The ten largest clones take up roughly 2.3% of the sample. The sequenced sample was peripheral blood. The receptors were sampled from an adult woman with stable Graves' hyperthyroidism.

This clonotype has a count of ten or more. This chain uses TRBV12-3 or TRBV12-4 with TRBJ2-7, with D tentatively TRBD2 (5 bases). CDR3 length: 14 residues. V was shortened by 4 bases and J by 4 bases, with 14 bases between the two germline ends. The CDR3 spells CASSSVEVQYEQYF. The DNA for the CDR3 is TGTGCCAGCAGTTCTGTGGAGGTCCAGTACGAGCAGTACTTC.

V usage is TRBV6-2 or TRBV6-3 and J usage is TRBJ2-2; D might be TRBD2 (7 bases). The germline V and J ends were trimmed by 7 bases and 6 bases, with 33 bases remaining between them. Germline loops: CDR1 MNHEY, CDR2 SVGEGT. The CDR3 covers 20 residues. CDR3 nucleotides: TGTGCCAGCAAACCCTGGGAGCGGGACATCGTTTTCGTCGGCCCCGGGGAGCTGTTTTTT. Its protein product is CASKPWERDIVFVGPGELFF.

This clonotype was observed many times. The V gene is TRBV10-3, the J gene TRBJ2-5; D is uncertain. Germline lookup yields CDR1 ENHRY and CDR2 SYGVKD. V dropped 5 bases and J dropped 0 bases, with 4 bases sitting between them. This CDR3 is 12 amino acids long. The CDR3 nucleotides are TGTGCCATCAGTCGCAACCAAGAGACCCAGTACTTC. As protein: CAISRNQETQYF.

There are many counts of this clonotype. The rearrangement joins TRBV28 to TRBJ1-6, with D hard to call. The germline V gene encodes CDR1 MDHEN and CDR2 SYDVKM. V was cut by 6 bases and J by 10 bases, with 25 bases left in between. CDR3 length: 17 amino acids. The CDR3 loop reads CASSPGPRREKRSPLHF. CDR3 bases: TGTGCCAGCAGCCCGGGCCCCCGAAGGGAAAAGCGATCACCCCTCCACTTT.

This clonotype was observed many times. The chain uses TRBV28 and TRBJ1-6; a weak D match, TRBD1 (6 bases). This CDR3 comprises 15 residues. Germline CDR1 MDHEN, CDR2 SYDVKM. Between the trimmed V and J ends, which lost 3 bases and 7 bases, there was a span of 13 bases. The CDR3 loop reads CASSLVGHQNSPLHF. The CDR3 nucleotides are TGTGCCAGCAGTTTGGTGGGACACCAGAATTCACCCCTCCACTTT.

This clonotype came up many times. The chain links TRBV3-1 to TRBJ1-1; no clear D gene. This CDR3 region has 15 residues. Germline CDR1 is LGHDT and CDR2 is YNNKEL (reference sequence). The V gene lost 4 bases and the J gene lost 1 base, with 13 bases spanning the gap. The CDR3 here is CASSPGWAANTEAFF. CDR3 in DNA: TGTGCCAGCAGCCCCGGGTGGGCAGCGAACACTGAAGCTTTCTTT.

The sample holds many counts of this clonotype. The V gene is TRBV7-9, the J gene TRBJ1-5; 7 bases are shared with TRBD1. This CDR3 is built from 14 residues. Germline lookup yields CDR1 SEHNR and CDR2 FQNEAQ (reference sequence). The V gene end was trimmed by 5 bases and the J gene end by 7 bases; junction bases not matched to a gene: 8. The CDR3 DNA is TGTGCCAGCAGCCTGGAGGGGGCGAAACAGCCCCAGCATTTT. This codes for CASSLEGAKQPQHF.

The chain is built from TRBV5-1 and TRBJ2-7; 10 bases match TRBD1. Germline V gives CDR1 SGHRS, CDR2 YFSETQ. This CDR3 region has 16 residues. V dropped 0 bases and J dropped 3; count of bases not matched to a gene: 6. The CDR3 here is CASSLGPTGGFYEQYF. CDR3 coding DNA: TGCGCCAGCAGCTTGGGGCCGACAGGGGGCTTCTACGAGCAGTACTTC.

This rearrangement joins TRBV29-1 to TRBJ2-7; 11 positions match TRBD2. There are 12 residues in the CDR3. After removal of 8 bases from V and 3 bases from J, the junction contained 3 bases not matched to a gene. In germline, CDR1 is SQVTM, CDR2 ANQGSEA. CDR3 region: CSFGTSGYEQYF. In DNA, the CDR3 is TGCAGCTTTGGGACTAGCGGCTACGAGCAGTACTTC.

This clonotype was seen more than once but under ten times. J is TRBJ2-2 and V is TRBV28; the D is unclear. There are 13 residues in the CDR3. Germline V CDR1 and CDR2: MDHEN, SYDVKM. Trimming stripped 10 bases from V and 14 bases from J, with 23 bases between. CDR3 bases: TGTGCCACCCTGAGTCCCACCGATGTTCGTCTGTTTTTT. Protein: CATLSPTDVRLFF.

This clonotype was seen ten or more times. The chain is built from TRBV20-1 and TRBJ2-7; possible D gene TRBD2, 6 bases. V lost 1 base and J lost 9, with 13 bases in between. This CDR3 spans 12 amino acids. Per the germline V gene, CDR1 is DFQATT and CDR2 is SNEGSKA (reference sequence). CDR3 residues: CSARGTGGVQYF. CDR3 nucleotides: TGCAGTGCTAGAGGAACCGGCGGGGTGCAGTACTTC.

This clonotype was seen ten or more times. This chain links TRBV27 with TRBJ2-7, with 8 bases lining up with TRBD1. The CDR3 contains 14 residues. Germline values: CDR1 MNHEY, CDR2 SMNVEV (reference sequence). The ends lost 6 bases at V and 4 bases at J; junction bases unmatched: 8. This chain's CDR3 is CASREPRGRYEQYF. For the CDR3, the DNA is TGTGCCAGCAGGGAACCCAGGGGGCGGTACGAGCAGTACTTC.

This clonotype has at least ten counts. This chain links TRBV9 with TRBJ1-1, with D perhaps TRBD1 (6 bases). CDR1 is SGDLS, CDR2 YYNGEE, per germline. Trimming cost V 0 bases and J 8 bases, with 14 bases left between them. This CDR3 spans 14 amino acids. The CDR3 protein is CASSVGVTGPEAFF. CDR3 bases: TGTGCCAGCAGCGTAGGGGTAACAGGGCCGGAAGCTTTCTTT.

This chain uses TRBV18 with TRBJ2-5; no definite D call. CDR1 is KGHSH and CDR2 is LQKENI in the germline V gene. The germline V and J ends were trimmed by 0 bases and 2 bases, with 10 bases remaining between them. The CDR3 covers 15 residues. CDR3 sequence (DNA): TGTGCCAGCTCACCACCGTCCCGGGCGCAAGAGACCCAGTACTTC. Amino acids: CASSPPSRAQETQYF.

The chain carries TRBV29-1 and TRBJ2-5; D is possibly TRBD2 (6 bases). The CDR3 is 14 amino acids. The V gene's germline CDR1 is SQVTM and CDR2 ANQGSEA. V was cut by 0 bases and J by 5 bases, with 13 bases left in between. This chain's CDR3 is CSVEESEGGETQYF. DNA of the CDR3: TGCAGCGTTGAAGAATCGGAGGGTGGCGAGACCCAGTACTTC.

This clonotype has a count of ten or more. This chain connects TRBV20-1 to TRBJ2-7; TRBD2 agrees at 10 bases. V trimming: 1 base; J trimming: 5 bases; junction bases outside the gene matches: 5. This CDR3 contains 14 residues. In germline, CDR1 is DFQATT, CDR2 SNEGSKA (reference sequence). The CDR3 is CSARGASGRHEQYF. The CDR3 DNA reads as TGCAGTGCTAGAGGTGCTAGCGGGAGACACGAGCAGTACTTC.

The table lists this clonotype with a few counts. This chain links TRBV29-1 with TRBJ2-5; 8 bases match TRBD1. The CDR3 consists of 12 residues. Germline V gene sequence: CDR1 SQVTM, CDR2 ANQGSEA. The V and J ends lost 7 bases and 9 bases, in that order; junction bases with no gene match: 10. The CDR3 loop reads CSAGQGEVAQYF. CDR3 in DNA: TGCAGCGCTGGACAGGGAGAGGTCGCCCAGTACTTC.

This clonotype was seen at least ten times. The chain joins TRBV28 to TRBJ2-5, with 9 bases that match TRBD1. The J segment lost 2 bases and the V segment lost 5 bases, leaving 9 bases of the junction unmatched. The CDR3 covers 16 residues. CDR1 and CDR2 from the germline V gene are MDHEN and SYDVKM. CDR3 DNA sequence: TGTGCCAGCAGTCCACCCGCGACAGGGGGACAAGAGACCCAGTACTTC. It specifies CASSPPATGGQETQYF.

The sample holds many counts of this clonotype. The V call is TRBV12-3 or TRBV12-4, the J call TRBJ2-5; D remains ambiguous. The CDR3 spans 16 residues. With 2 bases removed from V and 3 bases from J, the gap between germline ends came to 16 bases. The CDR3 loop is CASSLWPGPKKETQYF. The CDR3 DNA sequence: TGTGCCAGCAGTTTATGGCCGGGCCCCAAAAAAGAGACCCAGTACTTC.

This clonotype was recorded at least ten times. The J gene is TRBJ1-6, the V gene TRBV20-1; 8 nucleotides match TRBD1. The V gene end was trimmed by 6 bases and the J gene end by 7 bases; junction bases not matched to a gene: 2. Germline CDR1 and CDR2: DFQATT and SNEGSKA (reference sequence). The CDR3 consists of 12 residues. CDR3 in amino acids: CSARTGNSPLHF. CDR3 sequence (DNA): TGCAGTGCCCGGACAGGGAATTCACCCCTCCACTTT.

This clonotype occurred many times. The chain uses TRBV6-1 and TRBJ1-2; 7 bases match TRBD1. V lost 7 bases to trimming and J lost 6 bases; unmatched junction nucleotides: 5. Germline V gives CDR1 MNHNS, CDR2 SASEGT. CDR3 length: 12 residues. The CDR3 here is CASKQGLDGYTF. The DNA of the CDR3 is TGTGCCAGCAAACAGGGGCTTGATGGCTACACCTTC.